A selection of T cell receptor beta chains follows, all from one sample in a study of OX40 agonist ivuxolimab in advanced cancers. Produced via immunoSEQ multiplex PCR; TCRdb's table is partial and in-frame only. The table records some 75,000 clones, more than 75% of them present only once. The sequenced sample was CD4+ or CD8+ T cells sorted from blood, obtained in a trial of the OX40 agonist ivuxolimab. Receptors originate from an adult with an advanced solid tumor such as melanoma, head and neck, liver or kidney cancer. CDR3s include the opening cysteine and the closing phenylalanine or tryptophan. D genes are given only for firm matches. The listing skips clone size in some rows; elsewhere it reads once, few, many or a size class.

D gene: NA; J gene: TRBJ2-3; clone size: NA; V gene: TRBV5-8; CDR3 DNA: TGTGCCAGCAGCTTGCTTTGGCAGACGACCACAGATACGCAGTATTTT; CDR3 protein: CASSLLWQTTTDTQYF
D gene: NA; J gene: TRBJ2-7; clone size: NA; V gene: TRBV6-5; CDR3 DNA: TGTGCCAGCAGTTACGGCCGGGGCTCCTACGAGCAGTACTTC; CDR3 protein: CASSYGRGSYEQYF
D gene: NA; J gene: TRBJ2-6; clone size: NA; V gene: TRBV19; CDR3 DNA: TGTGCCAGTAGTTCCCCCGGGTCCGGGGCCAACGTCCTGACTTTC; CDR3 protein: CASSSPGSGANVLTF
D gene: NA; J gene: TRBJ2-1; clone size: NA; V gene: TRBV11-3; CDR3 DNA: TGTGCCAGCAGCTTAAACCCCGTAAATGAGCAGTTCTTC; CDR3 protein: CASSLNPVNEQFF
D gene: NA; J gene: TRBJ2-2; clone size: NA; V gene: TRBV30; CDR3 DNA: TGTGCCTGGAGTGCATTTGTCCAGAACACCGGGGAGCTGTTTTTT; CDR3 protein: CAWSAFVQNTGELFF
D gene: TRBD2; J gene: TRBJ2-3; clone size: few; V gene: TRBV5-1; CDR3 DNA: TGCGCCAGCAGCGGGACTAGCGGGGGAGGAGATACGCAGTATTTT; CDR3 protein: CASSGTSGGGDTQYF
D gene: TRBD1; J gene: TRBJ2-3; clone size: few; V gene: TRBV11-3; CDR3 DNA: TGTGCCAGCAGATCGGGACAGGGGGTTGGGGATACGCAGTATTTT; CDR3 protein: CASRSGQGVGDTQYF
D gene: NA; J gene: TRBJ1-4; clone size: once; V gene: TRBV12-5; CDR3 DNA: TGTGCTAGTGGCCCCAGGGGCCGAGGAGAAAAACTGTTTTTT; CDR3 protein: CASGPRGRGEKLFF
D gene: NA; J gene: TRBJ1-5; clone size: NA; V gene: TRBV10-2; CDR3 DNA: TGCGCCAGCAGTGCGACGGATAGCAATCAGCCCCAGCATTTT; CDR3 protein: CASSATDSNQPQHF
D gene: NA; J gene: TRBJ2-6; clone size: NA; V gene: TRBV7-8; CDR3 DNA: TGTGCTTCCGCTGGGGCCAACGTCCTGACTTTC; CDR3 protein: CASAGANVLTF
D gene: TRBD2; J gene: TRBJ2-3; clone size: NA; V gene: TRBV28; CDR3 DNA: TGTGCCAGCAGTTTAAATAGCGGGGGGGACTCTAGCACAGATACGCAGTATTTT; CDR3 protein: CASSLNSGGDSSTDTQYF
D gene: NA; J gene: TRBJ2-3; clone size: NA; V gene: TRBV10-3; CDR3 DNA: TGTGCCATCAGTGGACGGGGGAAGGGCCACACAGATACGCAGTATTTT; CDR3 protein: CAISGRGKGHTDTQYF
D gene: TRBD2; J gene: TRBJ2-4; clone size: NA; V gene: TRBV18; CDR3 DNA: TGTGCCAGCTCACCGGGAGGGCTAGCCAAAAACATTCAGTACTTC; CDR3 protein: CASSPGGLAKNIQYF
D gene: TRBD1; J gene: TRBJ2-5; clone size: NA; V gene: TRBV28; CDR3 DNA: TGTGCCAGCAGTTTTACCAAGGGACAGGGAGGAGAGACCCAGTACTTC; CDR3 protein: CASSFTKGQGGETQYF
D gene: NA; J gene: TRBJ1-1; clone size: NA; V gene: TRBV11-2; CDR3 DNA: TGTGCCAGCAGCTTAGCTTCCGCCACCGGGACTGAAGCTTTCTTT; CDR3 protein: CASSLASATGTEAFF
D gene: NA; J gene: TRBJ2-2; clone size: NA; V gene: TRBV2; CDR3 DNA: TGTGCCAGCAGTGAGGTTGGGGTAGCCGGGGAGCTGTTTTTT; CDR3 protein: CASSEVGVAGELFF
D gene: TRBD1; J gene: TRBJ2-5; clone size: NA; V gene: TRBV5-1; CDR3 DNA: TGCGCCAGCAGCTTAGGACAGGGGGGCTCAGAGACCCAGTACTTC; CDR3 protein: CASSLGQGGSETQYF
D gene: NA; J gene: TRBJ1-4; clone size: many; V gene: TRBV19; CDR3 DNA: TGTGCCAGTAGTGTATCTGCAACTAATGAAAAACTGTTTTTT; CDR3 protein: CASSVSATNEKLFF
D gene: NA; J gene: TRBJ1-3; clone size: NA; V gene: TRBV5-6; CDR3 DNA: TGTGCCAGCAGCTTCTCTGGAAACACCATATATTTT; CDR3 protein: CASSFSGNTIYF
D gene: TRBD1; J gene: TRBJ2-7; clone size: NA; V gene: TRBV18; CDR3 DNA: TGTGCCAGCTCACTACCTAACTCCGGGACAGGCCGACACGAGCAGTACTTC; CDR3 protein: CASSLPNSGTGRHEQYF
D gene: TRBD1; J gene: TRBJ2-3; clone size: NA; V gene: TRBV7-9; CDR3 DNA: TGTGCCAGCAGCAAGACAGGGGACGGCACAGATACGCAGTATTTT; CDR3 protein: CASSKTGDGTDTQYF
D gene: NA; J gene: TRBJ1-6; clone size: once; V gene: TRBV2; CDR3 DNA: TGTGCCAGCAGTGTTGGAGTACCCCTCCACTTT; CDR3 protein: CASSVGVPLHF
D gene: NA; J gene: TRBJ2-1; clone size: few; V gene: TRBV5-6; CDR3 DNA: TGTGCCAGCAGCCTCAGAGATCCGGGCAATGAGCAGTTCTTC; CDR3 protein: CASSLRDPGNEQFF
D gene: TRBD1; J gene: TRBJ2-4; clone size: NA; V gene: TRBV6-6; CDR3 DNA: TGTGCCACCGGACAGGGGGCCTCCGTTCAGTACTTC; CDR3 protein: CATGQGASVQYF
D gene: NA; J gene: TRBJ1-6; clone size: NA; V gene: TRBV28; CDR3 DNA: TGTGCCAGCAGCCGGGACGGAGGGTTTAATTCACCCCTCCACTTT; CDR3 protein: CASSRDGGFNSPLHF
D gene: NA; J gene: TRBJ1-2; clone size: NA; V gene: TRBV27; CDR3 DNA: TGTGCCAGCAGCCAAACAGGGAGCGGCTACACCTTC; CDR3 protein: CASSQTGSGYTF
D gene: NA; J gene: TRBJ2-1; clone size: NA; V gene: TRBV19; CDR3 DNA: TGTGCCAGTAGTATCGAGCATCGGACACTTTCCTCCTACAATGAGCAGTTCTTC; CDR3 protein: CASSIEHRTLSSYNEQFF
D gene: TRBD1; J gene: TRBJ2-1; clone size: NA; V gene: TRBV6-4; CDR3 DNA: TGTGCCAGCAGTGAGGTTGGGACAGGGTCCTACAATGAGCAGTTCTTC; CDR3 protein: CASSEVGTGSYNEQFF
D gene: NA; J gene: TRBJ1-6; clone size: NA; V gene: TRBV27; CDR3 DNA: NA; CDR3 protein: CASSSSDSYLFPLHF
D gene: NA; J gene: TRBJ2-3; clone size: NA; V gene: TRBV5-6; CDR3 DNA: TGTGCCAGTACCAAATCATTGGCAGATACGCAGTATTTT; CDR3 protein: CASTKSLADTQYF